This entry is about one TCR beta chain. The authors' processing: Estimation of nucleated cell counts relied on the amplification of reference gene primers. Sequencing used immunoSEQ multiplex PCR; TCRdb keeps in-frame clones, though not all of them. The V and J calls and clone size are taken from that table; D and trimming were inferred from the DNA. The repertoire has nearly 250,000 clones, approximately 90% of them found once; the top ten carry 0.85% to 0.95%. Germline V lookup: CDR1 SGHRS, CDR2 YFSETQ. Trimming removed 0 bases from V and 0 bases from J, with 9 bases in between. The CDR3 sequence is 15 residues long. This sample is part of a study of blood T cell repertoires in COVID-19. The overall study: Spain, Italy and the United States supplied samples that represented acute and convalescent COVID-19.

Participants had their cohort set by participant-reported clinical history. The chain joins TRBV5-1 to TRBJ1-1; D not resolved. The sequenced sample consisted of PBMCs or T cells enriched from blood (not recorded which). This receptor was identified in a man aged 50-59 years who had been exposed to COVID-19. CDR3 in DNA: TGCGCCAGCAGCTTGGTTGATCCTATGAACACTGAAGCTTTCTTT. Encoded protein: CASSLVDPMNTEAFF.